This TCR beta chain was recovered during a study of beta chain features in type 1 diabetes. Overall study findings and caveats: The naive, central memory and Treg TCRB repertoires of patients appeared to be more similar to one another than those of healthy donors. Across all four CD4+ subsets, people with type 1 diabetes showed modestly shorter TCRB CDR3s. There was no resolution here of whether HLA type influences TCRB rearrangement.

Remarks on this clone: No antigen is known for it.

Germline loops: CDR1 WSHSY, CDR2 SAAADI. CDR3 length: 13 amino acids. V was clipped by 3 bases and J by 4 bases, with 9 bases between them. The single heparinised draw taken from each donor contained around 100 mL of blood on average. Expressed TCRB transcripts were sequenced, since all the RNA that had been isolated was reverse transcribed. Here immunoSEQ multiplex PCR was the method, and the copy in TCRdb shows in-frame clones only, minus some. The sample records about 620,000 clones, 15% to 17% being singletons. The clonotype originates from a man aged 18 to 30 in good health. The chain recombines TRBV10-2 with TRBJ2-5, with D unclear. Sample: naive CD4+ T cells from blood. The CDR3 sequence is CASSENTAETQYF. CDR3 in DNA: TGCGCCAGCAGTGAAAACACCGCAGAGACCCAGTACTTC.